These 21 T cell receptor beta chains were sequenced from one sample in a study of blood T cell repertoires in COVID-19. Generated by immunoSEQ multiplex PCR, the TCRdb table keeps only in-frame clones and is missing some. The sample holds about 250,000 clones, more than 65% seen once. The sequenced sample consisted of PBMCs or T cells enriched from blood (not recorded which). The source of these receptors is a man aged 45-60 years who had recovered from COVID-19.

The V gene is TRBV5-1, the J gene TRBJ2-2, with D perhaps matching TRBD1 (5 bases). Germline loops: CDR1 SGHRS, CDR2 YFSETQ. Trimming took 5 bases from V and 7 from J, leaving 21 bases between them. The CDR3 contains 16 residues. The CDR3 region is CASSETGQVGHGELFF. In DNA, the CDR3 is TGCGCCAGCAGTGAGACCGGGCAGGTGGGGCACGGGGAGCTGTTTTTT.

To note about this clone: The missing conserved phenylalanine or tryptophan at the end of this CDR3 makes a read error likely. The DNA is left out, because the CDR3 cannot be placed on it with certainty; the CDR3 is given as TCRdb lists it. The J gene is TRBJ2-3, the V gene TRBV7-6; the tabulated D call, TRBD2, remains unverified against the DNA. Germline V gene lookup returns CDR1 SGHVS and CDR2 FNYEAQ. The CDR3 totals 12 residues, both ends included. CDR3 protein: CASSPGLAGAIL.

The genes are TRBV10-2 and TRBJ2-5; the match to TRBD2 covers 12 bases. CDR1 is WSHSY and CDR2 is SAAADI in the germline V gene. V was pared by 6 bases and J by 5 bases, with 1 base of the junction left unmatched. The CDR3 totals 13 residues. The CDR3 is CASSLAGGETQYF. DNA for the CDR3: TGCGCCAGCAGCCTAGCGGGGGGGGAGACCCAGTACTTC.

The chain combines TRBV7-8 with TRBJ1-2; 12 bases line up with TRBD1. The CDR3 totals 16 residues. The V segment lost 4 bases and the J segment 7 bases; nucleotides outside the gene matches: 10. The V gene's germline CDR1 is SGHVS and CDR2 FQNEAQ. The CDR3 protein is CASSSNRDRGQGGYTF. Here the CDR3 DNA reads TGTGCCAGCAGCTCGAACCGGGACAGGGGGCAGGGTGGCTACACCTTC.

The chain links TRBV19 to TRBJ1-4, with 12 bases that match TRBD1. Germline V lookup: CDR1 LNHDA, CDR2 SQIVND (reference sequence). The CDR3 runs to 17 residues. V lost 3 bases and J lost 3; bases outside the gene matches: 5. CDR3 sequence: CASSIGDRGRANEKLFF. In DNA, the CDR3 is TGTGCCAGTAGTATCGGGGACAGGGGGCGAGCTAATGAAAAACTGTTTTTT. The variable domain in full, with the rest retrieved from reference TRBV19 and TRBJ1-4, is DGGITQSPKYLFRKEGQNVTLSCEQNLNHDAMYWYRQDPGQGLRLIYYSQIVNDFQKGDIAEGYSVSREKKESFPLTVTSAQKNPTAFYLCASSIGDRGRANEKLFFGSGTQLSVL.

This clone has more than one count but fewer than ten. The CDR3 protein is CASSPPGAMIGYTF. The CDR3 coding sequence is TGTGCCAGCAGCCCCCCAGGGGCGATGATCGGCTACACCTTC. The rearrangement uses TRBV11-2 and TRBJ1-2, with a possible D match to TRBD1 (6 bases). The CDR3 is 14 amino acids. Germline assignment: CDR1 SGHAT and CDR2 FQNNGV. Trimming pared 5 bases from V and 8 bases from J, leaving 18 bases between.

V usage is TRBV15 and J usage is TRBJ2-7; D possibly corresponds to TRBD2 (7 bases). V shed 0 bases and J shed 3 bases, with 15 bases lying between them. CDR1 is LNHNV, CDR2 YYDKDF, per germline (reference sequence). CDR3 length: 16 residues. The CDR3 is CATSRDGGGRHYEQYF. CDR3 DNA sequence: TGTGCCACCAGCAGAGATGGGGGGGGCCGGCACTACGAGCAGTACTTC. Full variable domain (rest looked up from reference TRBV15 and TRBJ2-7): DAMVIQNPRYQVTQFGKPVTLSCSQTLNHNVMYWYQQKSSQAPKLLFHYYDKDFNNEADTPDNFQSRRPNTSFCFLDIRSPGLGDTAMYLCATSRDGGGRHYEQYFGPGTRLTVT.

A few counts support this clone. Other DNA sequences in this sample translate to the same CDR3. The CDR3: CASSSRDRDYNEQFF. The CDR3 nucleotides are TGTGCCAGTAGTTCCCGGGACAGAGACTACAATGAGCAGTTCTTC. The chain links TRBV19 to TRBJ2-1; 7 bases are a match to TRBD1. With V trimmed by 5 bases and J by 3 bases, 7 bases remained unmatched. The CDR3 spans 15 residues. The germline CDR1 and CDR2 sequences are LNHDA and SQIVND (reference sequence).

J is TRBJ2-3 and V is TRBV4-2, with TRBD2 as a possible D gene (6 bases). Germline CDR1 LGHNA, CDR2 YNFKEQ. The V and J ends lost 1 base and 1 base respectively, with 15 bases between them. The CDR3 is made up of 17 amino acids. The CDR3 region has the DNA TGTGCCAGCAGCCAAGGGCATCGGGGAGGAGGCACAGATACGCAGTATTTT. It codes for CASSQGHRGGGTDTQYF.

This chain joins TRBV5-5 and TRBJ2-7; 10 bases map to TRBD1. V lost 0 bases, J lost 8 bases, and 8 bases stayed unmatched. Germline V gene lookup returns CDR1 SGHKS and CDR2 YYEKEE (reference sequence). The CDR3 length is 15 residues. The CDR3 reads CASSLGPGTGDKQYF. CDR3 nucleotide sequence: TGTGCCAGCAGCTTGGGCCCCGGGACAGGGGACAAGCAGTACTTC.

The chain has TRBV9 and TRBJ2-2, with D unclear. Between the trimmed V and J ends, which lost 4 bases and 4 bases, there was a span of 14 bases. Germline V gene data show CDR1 as SGDLS and CDR2 as YYNGEE. There are 15 residues in the CDR3. The CDR3 sequence is CASSLFETFTGELFF. The CDR3 nucleotides are TGTGCCAGCAGCCTCTTTGAGACTTTCACCGGGGAGCTGTTTTTT. The entire variable domain, with the rest obtained from reference TRBV9 and TRBJ2-2, is as follows: DSGVTQTPKHLITATGQRVTLRCSPRSGDLSVYWYQQSLDQGLQFLIQYYNGEERAKGNILERFSAQQFPDLHSELNLSSLELGDSALYFCASSLFETFTGELFFGEGSRLTVL.

The J gene is TRBJ1-2, the V gene TRBV7-9; 8 nucleotides match TRBD1. CDR3 length: 13 amino acids. Germline V lookup: CDR1 SEHNR, CDR2 FQNEAQ (reference sequence). V lost 10 bases and J lost 8; bases outside the gene matches: 12. The CDR3 reads CATHLDRGVGYTF. The DNA of the CDR3 is TGTGCCACGCATCTCGACAGGGGTGTCGGCTACACCTTC. Supplemented by reference TRBV7-9 and TRBJ1-2, the full variable domain reads DTGVSQNPRHKITKRGQNVTFRCDPISEHNRLYWYRQTLGQGPEFLTYFQNEAQLEKSRLLSDRFSAERPKGSFSTLEIQRTEQGDSAMYLCATHLDRGVGYTFGSGTRLTVV.

The chain has TRBV30 and TRBJ2-3; D is ambiguous. The V and J ends lost 0 bases and 1 base respectively, with 11 bases between them. The CDR3 loop spans 15 amino acids. Germline V gives CDR1 GTSNPN, CDR2 SVGIG (reference sequence). DNA of the CDR3: TGTGCCTGGAGTGTAGGCGGCTACGGCACAGATACGCAGTATTTT. This gives the protein CAWSVGGYGTDTQYF. The complete variable domain, with remaining parts taken from reference TRBV30 and TRBJ2-3, reads SQTIHQWPATLVQPVGSPLSLECTVEGTSNPNLYWYRQAAGRGLQLLFYSVGIGQISSEVPQNLSASRPQDRQFILSSKKLLLSDSGFYLCAWSVGGYGTDTQYFGPGTRLTVL.

The chain is built from TRBV2 and TRBJ2-5; D may be TRBD1 (6 bases). V lost 1 base to trimming and J lost 0 bases, with 15 bases between them. The CDR3 contains 17 residues. In germline, CDR1 is SNHLY, CDR2 FYNNEI. CDR3 amino acids: CASSEGQVAGYQETQYF. The CDR3 DNA sequence: TGTGCCAGCAGTGAAGGACAGGTCGCCGGGTACCAAGAGACCCAGTACTTC.

The chain combines TRBV29-1 with TRBJ1-2; D gene unclear. The CDR3 length is 17 residues. The germline V and J ends were trimmed by 3 bases and 5 bases, with 25 bases remaining between them. Germline-derived CDR1 and CDR2 are SQVTM and ANQGSEA. As DNA, the CDR3 is TGCAGCGTTGACGTCAAGACCCATTTCATGGAGGCTTATGGCTACACCTTC. As protein: CSVDVKTHFMEAYGYTF.

The chain joins TRBV18 to TRBJ2-7, with D perhaps matching TRBD1 (5 bases). Germline CDR1 KGHSH, CDR2 LQKENI. This CDR3 is built from 14 residues. The germline V and J ends were trimmed by 4 bases and 7 bases, with 17 bases remaining between them. The chain's CDR3 is CASSRGQDRKEQYF. The CDR3 nucleotides are TGTGCCAGCTCACGAGGACAAGATCGCAAGGAGCAGTACTTC.

In its sample, this clone was seen once. This chain connects TRBV5-6 to TRBJ2-1; tentative D call: TRBD2 (5 bases). The CDR3 covers 12 residues. Germline V lookup: CDR1 SGHDT, CDR2 YYEEEE. Trimming pared 4 bases from V and 6 bases from J, leaving 8 bases between. The CDR3 loop is CASSTGGNEQFF. The CDR3 bases are TGTGCCAGCAGCACCGGAGGCAATGAGCAGTTCTTC.

The chain couples TRBV25-1 to TRBJ1-1, with D maybe TRBD1 (6 bases). CDR1 is MGHDK, CDR2 SYGVNS, per germline. This CDR3 region has 12 residues. Between the trimmed V and J ends, which lost 3 bases and 11 bases, there was a span of 13 bases. CDR3 region: CASSEGAGNAFF. Written as DNA, the CDR3 is TGTGCCAGCAGTGAGGGGGCAGGGAACGCTTTCTTT.

The genes are TRBV27 and TRBJ2-2; weak D call: TRBD2 (5 bases). V dropped 0 bases and J dropped 10 bases, with 18 bases sitting between them. Germline lookup yields CDR1 MNHEY and CDR2 SMNVEV (reference sequence). The CDR3 runs to 16 residues. CDR3 in amino acids: CASSLSAGGDYKELFF. For the CDR3, the DNA is TGTGCCAGCAGTTTATCTGCAGGAGGAGACTACAAGGAGCTGTTTTTT.

The chain couples TRBV5-6 to TRBJ2-1; TRBD2 matches 14 bases. The CDR3 runs 17 residues. The germline V gene has CDR1 SGHDT and CDR2 YYEEEE. The V and J ends lost 4 bases and 8 bases, in that order; junction bases with no gene match: 11. Written as DNA, the CDR3 is TGTGCCAGCAGCCAATCCCCGACTAGCGGGAGGGCCTATGAGCAGTTCTTC. Residues: CASSQSPTSGRAYEQFF.

In this sample, this clone turned up a few times. The chain combines TRBV7-2 with TRBJ2-2; tentatively, D is TRBD2 (6 bases). This CDR3 comprises 14 residues. Trimming removed 1 base from V and 5 bases from J, with 8 bases in between. Germline values: CDR1 SGHTA, CDR2 FQGNSA. The CDR3 sequence is CASSLGGGTGELFF. CDR3 nucleotides: TGTGCCAGCAGCTTAGGTGGGGGGACCGGGGAGCTGTTTTTT. The full variable domain, with the rest looked up from reference TRBV7-2 and TRBJ2-2, is GAGVSQSPSNKVTEKGKDVELRCDPISGHTALYWYRQSLGQGLEFLIYFQGNSAPDKSGLPSDRFSAERTGGSVSTLTIQRTQQEDSAVYLCASSLGGGTGELFFGEGSRLTVL.